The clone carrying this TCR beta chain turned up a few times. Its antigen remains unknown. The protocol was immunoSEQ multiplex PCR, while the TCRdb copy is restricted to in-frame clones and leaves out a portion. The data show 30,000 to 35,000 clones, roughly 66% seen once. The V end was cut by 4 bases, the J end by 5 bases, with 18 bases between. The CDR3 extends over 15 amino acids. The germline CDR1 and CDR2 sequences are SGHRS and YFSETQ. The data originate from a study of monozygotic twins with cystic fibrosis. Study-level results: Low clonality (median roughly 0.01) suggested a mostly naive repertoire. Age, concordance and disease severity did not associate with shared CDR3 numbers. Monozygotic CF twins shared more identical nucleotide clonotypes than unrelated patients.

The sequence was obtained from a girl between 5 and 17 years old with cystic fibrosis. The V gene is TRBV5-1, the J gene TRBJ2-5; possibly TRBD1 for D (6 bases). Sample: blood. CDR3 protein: CASSPDSFDLETQYF. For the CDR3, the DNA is TGCGCCAGCAGCCCGGACAGCTTCGATCTCGAGACCCAGTACTTC.